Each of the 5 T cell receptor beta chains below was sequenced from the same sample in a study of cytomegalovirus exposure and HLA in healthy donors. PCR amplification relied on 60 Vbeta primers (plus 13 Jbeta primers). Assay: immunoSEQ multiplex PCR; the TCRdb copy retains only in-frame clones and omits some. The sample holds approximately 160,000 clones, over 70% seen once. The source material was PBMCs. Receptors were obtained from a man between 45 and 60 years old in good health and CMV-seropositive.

In DNA form, the CDR3 reads TGTGCCAGCACCCTGTCCTGGCCCCACTCTGGGGCCAACGTCCTGACTTTC. Translated: CASTLSWPHSGANVLTF. The chain joins TRBV27 to TRBJ2-6; no reliable D call. This CDR3 region has 17 residues. Germline assignment: CDR1 MNHEY and CDR2 SMNVEV (reference sequence). V was cut by 7 bases and J by 0 bases, with 16 bases left in between.

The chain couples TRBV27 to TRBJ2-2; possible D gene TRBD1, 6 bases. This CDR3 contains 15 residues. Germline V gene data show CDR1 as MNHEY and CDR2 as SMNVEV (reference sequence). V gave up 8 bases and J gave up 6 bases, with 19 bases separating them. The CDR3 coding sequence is TGTGCCAGCGGGACGACAGGAGGATTCGCCGGGGAGCTGTTTTTT. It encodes CASGTTGGFAGELFF.

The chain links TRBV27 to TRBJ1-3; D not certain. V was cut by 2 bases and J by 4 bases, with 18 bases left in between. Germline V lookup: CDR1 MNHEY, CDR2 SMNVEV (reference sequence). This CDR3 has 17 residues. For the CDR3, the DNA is TGTGCCAGCAGTTTAGGGGTTCCGGGATTCGGGGGAAACACCATATATTTT. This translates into CASSLGVPGFGGNTIYF.

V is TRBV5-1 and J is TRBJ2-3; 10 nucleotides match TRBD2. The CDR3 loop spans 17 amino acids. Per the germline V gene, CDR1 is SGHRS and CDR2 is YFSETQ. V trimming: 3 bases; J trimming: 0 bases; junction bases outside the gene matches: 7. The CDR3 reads CASSSAGGPGSTDTQYF. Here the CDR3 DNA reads TGCGCCAGCAGCTCAGCGGGGGGGCCTGGGAGCACAGATACGCAGTATTTT.

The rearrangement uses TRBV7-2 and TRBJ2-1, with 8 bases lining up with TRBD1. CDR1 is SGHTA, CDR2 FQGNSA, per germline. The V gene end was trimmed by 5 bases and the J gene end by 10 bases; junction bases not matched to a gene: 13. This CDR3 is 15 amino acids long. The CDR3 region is CASSHDRGAPGEQFF. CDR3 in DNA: TGTGCCAGCAGCCACGACAGGGGCGCGCCGGGAGAGCAGTTCTTC.